The 30 T cell receptor beta chains below all came from one sample that was sequenced in a study of blood T cell repertoires in COVID-19. Using immunoSEQ multiplex PCR, the repertoire was profiled, and TCRdb retains in-frame clones only, with some absent. The sample has about 470,000 clones; about nine tenths are singletons. The sequenced sample consisted of PBMCs or T cells enriched from blood (not recorded which). The receptors were sampled from a woman under 30 who had recovered from COVID-19.

CDR3 nucleotide sequence: TGTGCCAGCAGCCAGGCCTTTCTAGCGGGGGGAGATACGCAGTATTTT. It is translated as CASSQAFLAGGDTQYF. The rearrangement joins TRBV3-1 (or the pseudogene TRBV3-2) to TRBJ2-3; 11 bases fit TRBD2. V lost 3 bases and J lost 5; bases outside the gene matches: 7. Germline CDR1 is LGHDT and CDR2 is YNNKEL (reference sequence). The CDR3 is 16 residues long.

This rearrangement joins TRBV28 to TRBJ2-3; 12 bases match TRBD2. Germline lookup yields CDR1 MDHEN and CDR2 SYDVKM. V lost 5 bases and J lost 4; bases outside the gene matches: 25. This CDR3 spans 22 amino acids. CDR3: CASSHTIETSGGPQGSADTQYF. The CDR3 DNA sequence: TGTGCCAGCAGTCACACAATCGAAACTAGCGGGGGGCCCCAGGGGAGCGCAGATACGCAGTATTTT.

This sequence joins TRBV9 and TRBJ2-6; TRBD1 might be the D (5 bases). CDR3 size: 14 residues. Germline-derived CDR1 and CDR2 are SGDLS and YYNGEE. V was shortened by 0 bases and J by 5 bases, with 6 bases between the two germline ends. The CDR3 bases are TGTGCCAGCAGCGTAGAGGGGTGGGCCAACGTCCTGACTTTC. As protein: CASSVEGWANVLTF.

This clone came up once. The V call is TRBV19, the J call TRBJ1-1; 8 bases line up with TRBD1. This CDR3 has 14 amino acids. The germline V gene encodes CDR1 LNHDA and CDR2 SQIVND (reference sequence). After removal of 7 bases from V and 5 bases from J, the junction contained 9 bases not matched to a gene. The DNA of the CDR3 is TGTGCCAGTACCCCGGACAGGGCGATTACTGAAGCTTTCTTT. It specifies CASTPDRAITEAFF.

The CDR3 DNA reads as TGTGCCAGCAGCGGCCCGAGGGGGAGTAATTCACCCCTCCACTTT. Translation gives CASSGPRGSNSPLHF. The chain joins TRBV6-5 to TRBJ1-6; TRBD1 is a possible D gene (6 bases). V dropped 6 bases and J dropped 6 bases, with 15 bases sitting between them. The CDR3 is 15 residues long. Per the germline V gene, CDR1 is MNHEY and CDR2 is SVGAGI.

This clone was found once. The same CDR3 arises from other DNA sequences in this sample as well. The J gene is TRBJ1-6, the V gene TRBV5-6, with D possibly TRBD1 on 5 matching bases. The CDR3 has 14 amino acids. Germline-derived CDR1 and CDR2 are SGHDT and YYEEEE. V gave up 2 bases and J gave up 7 bases, with 10 bases separating them. The CDR3, as DNA: TGTGCCAGCAGCTTAGGGGAGGTGAATTCACCCCTCCACTTT. It is translated as CASSLGEVNSPLHF.

The chain has TRBV4-1 and TRBJ1-4; D is ambiguous. The CDR3 loop spans 19 amino acids. Germline values: CDR1 MGHRA, CDR2 YSYEKL. V lost 4 bases and J lost 14, with 35 bases in between. CDR3 loop: CASSPDPAGRVFPLIFLFF. The CDR3 DNA reads TGCGCCAGCAGCCCGGACCCAGCGGGGAGGGTCTTCCCCCTTATATTCCTGTTTTTT.

In DNA form, the CDR3 reads TGTGCCAGCCAAACAGGGGTCACAGATACGCAGTATTTT. Translating it yields CASQTGVTDTQYF. This chain uses TRBV12-3 or TRBV12-4 with TRBJ2-3, with 7 bases identical to TRBD1. This CDR3 region has 13 residues. V lost 8 bases, J lost 2 bases, and 4 bases stayed unmatched.

The V gene is TRBV9, the J gene TRBJ1-4; no reliable D call. V was trimmed by 1 base and J by 7 bases, leaving 14 bases between them. Germline V gene lookup returns CDR1 SGDLS and CDR2 YYNGEE. CDR3 length: 15 residues. Written as DNA, the CDR3 is TGTGCCAGCAGCGTACGCGGTATTCACGGTGAAAAACTGTTTTTT. As protein: CASSVRGIHGEKLFF. Filled out from reference TRBV9 and TRBJ1-4, the complete variable domain reads DSGVTQTPKHLITATGQRVTLRCSPRSGDLSVYWYQQSLDQGLQFLIQYYNGEERAKGNILERFSAQQFPDLHSELNLSSLELGDSALYFCASSVRGIHGEKLFFGSGTQLSVL.

V gene TRBV30 combines with J gene TRBJ1-2; D is ambiguous. V was pared by 3 bases and J by 6 bases, with 14 bases between. Germline loops: CDR1 GTSNPN, CDR2 SVGIG (reference sequence). The CDR3 length is 13 residues. The CDR3 here is CAWSRGRVDGYTF. In DNA, the CDR3 is TGTGCCTGGAGCCGAGGTCGGGTGGATGGCTACACCTTC.

This chain uses TRBV7-9 with TRBJ1-4; 8 bases agree with TRBD1. V shed 5 bases and J 2 bases; nucleotides not matched to a gene: 7. The CDR3 is made up of 16 amino acids. CDR1 SEHNR and CDR2 FQNEAQ come from the germline V gene (reference sequence). The CDR3 DNA reads TGTGCCAGCAGCCCAGGACAGGGAGCGACTAATGAAAAACTGTTTTTT. Protein sequence: CASSPGQGATNEKLFF. Full variable domain (remainder filled in from reference TRBV7-9 and TRBJ1-4): DTGVSQNPRHKITKRGQNVTFRCDPISEHNRLYWYRQTLGQGPEFLTYFQNEAQLEKSRLLSDRFSAERPKGSFSTLEIQRTEQGDSAMYLCASSPGQGATNEKLFFGSGTQLSVL.

The chain recombines TRBV12-5 with TRBJ2-2; TRBD1 might be the D (6 bases). Germline V gene sequence: CDR1 LGHNT, CDR2 FRNRAP. The V gene lost 1 base and the J gene lost 0 bases, with 15 bases spanning the gap. The CDR3 has 18 amino acids. The CDR3 DNA reads TGTGCTAGTGGTTTGGGACGAGACGGGACAACGAACACCGGGGAGCTGTTTTTT. The encoded protein is CASGLGRDGTTNTGELFF.

The V and J genes are TRBV6-5 and TRBJ2-7; no firm D call. CDR1 MNHEY and CDR2 SVGAGI come from the germline V gene. The CDR3 runs to 13 residues. V lost 5 bases, J lost 2 bases, and 10 bases lay in between. DNA of the CDR3: TGTGCCAGCAGTCCAATTGGAGCCTACGAGCAGTACTTC. It codes for CASSPIGAYEQYF.

V and J are TRBV29-1 and TRBJ1-1; D is possibly TRBD1 (6 bases). The CDR3 is made up of 12 amino acids. CDR1 and CDR2 (germline): SQVTM, ANQGSEA. The V gene lost 2 bases and the J gene lost 4 bases, with 8 bases spanning the gap. CDR3 in amino acids: CSVETGTTEAFF. The CDR3 DNA follows: TGCAGCGTTGAAACAGGGACCACTGAAGCTTTCTTT.

The chain links TRBV12-5 to TRBJ1-6; the match to TRBD1 covers 8 bases. The V segment lost 4 bases and the J segment 7 bases; nucleotides outside the gene matches: 12. CDR3 length equals 17 residues. Looked up from germline, CDR1 is LGHNT and CDR2 is FRNRAP. CDR3 sequence: CASGSYWTGFLNSPLHF. In DNA form, the CDR3 reads TGTGCTAGTGGTTCTTACTGGACAGGGTTTCTCAATTCACCCCTCCACTTT.

The chain has TRBV7-9 and TRBJ1-2, with 8 bases fitting TRBD1. Germline CDR1 and CDR2: SEHNR and FQNEAQ (reference sequence). CDR3 length: 17 amino acids. Trimming at V came to 6 bases and at J to 4 bases, leaving 16 bases not matched to a gene. This CDR3 is CASSDLGTGRLSYGYTF. CDR3 DNA sequence: TGTGCCAGCAGTGACCTTGGGACAGGACGACTTTCCTATGGCTACACCTTC.

This rearrangement joins TRBV6-1 to TRBJ2-7; 9 nucleotides line up with TRBD2. Germline V gene lookup returns CDR1 MNHNS and CDR2 SASEGT. V dropped 0 bases and J dropped 4; count of bases not matched to a gene: 7. The CDR3 is 16 residues long. The CDR3 region is CASSEAPSGVTYEQYF. The CDR3 nucleotides read TGTGCCAGCAGTGAAGCGCCTAGCGGGGTGACATACGAGCAGTACTTC.

The rearrangement uses TRBV30 and TRBJ1-2; D uncertain. The germline V gene encodes CDR1 GTSNPN and CDR2 SVGIG (reference sequence). This CDR3 is 15 amino acids long. V lost 0 bases, J lost 8 bases, and 19 bases lay in between. This CDR3 is CAWSVSFGSRGGYTF. DNA of the CDR3: TGTGCCTGGAGTGTAAGCTTTGGCAGCCGAGGAGGCTACACCTTC.

V usage is TRBV28 and J usage is TRBJ1-3; possible D gene TRBD1, 6 bases. Germline V gene sequence: CDR1 MDHEN, CDR2 SYDVKM. Deletions cut 3 bases from V and 0 bases from J, with 12 bases between. This CDR3 is built from 16 residues. CDR3 bases: TGTGCCAGCAGTTTCGGGGGGCCCAGCTCTGGAAACACCATATATTTT. Encoded protein: CASSFGGPSSGNTIYF.

The chain couples TRBV7-3 to TRBJ2-3; D gene ambiguous. CDR3 length: 13 amino acids. Germline CDR1 reads SGHTA; CDR2 reads FQGTGA. Trimming shortened V by 5 bases and J by 0 bases, and 6 bases separated the two germline ends. The CDR3 coding sequence is TGTGCCAGCAGCATCGTTAGCACAGATACGCAGTATTTT. This sequence encodes CASSIVSTDTQYF.

The chain joins TRBV9 to TRBJ2-5, with 11 bases lining up with TRBD1. The J segment lost 5 bases and the V segment lost 2 bases, leaving 8 bases of the junction unmatched. Germline loops: CDR1 SGDLS, CDR2 YYNGEE. The CDR3 sequence is 16 residues long. The CDR3 sequence: CASSVGGTGGLETQYF. The DNA of the CDR3 is TGTGCCAGCAGCGTCGGAGGGACAGGGGGGTTGGAGACCCAGTACTTC. The full variable domain, completed using reference TRBV9 and TRBJ2-5, is DSGVTQTPKHLITATGQRVTLRCSPRSGDLSVYWYQQSLDQGLQFLIQYYNGEERAKGNILERFSAQQFPDLHSELNLSSLELGDSALYFCASSVGGTGGLETQYFGPGTRLLVL.

The chain is built from TRBV18 and TRBJ2-5, with D perhaps matching TRBD1 (5 bases). CDR1 KGHSH and CDR2 LQKENI come from the germline V gene. V was trimmed by 3 bases and J by 3 bases, leaving 8 bases between them. CDR3 length equals 13 residues. The CDR3 DNA reads as TGTGCCAGCTCACCCAGCAGGGAAGAGACCCAGTACTTC. It yields the protein CASSPSREETQYF.

Comments on this clone: Other DNA sequences in this sample translate to the same CDR3. The chain carries TRBV10-3 and TRBJ1-2; no clear D gene. The CDR3 spans 11 residues. CDR1 ENHRY and CDR2 SYGVKD come from the germline V gene. Deletions cut 3 bases from V and 4 bases from J, with 3 bases between. The CDR3 reads CAISDSYGYTF. CDR3 bases: TGTGCCATCAGTGATAGCTATGGCTACACCTTC.

The V and J genes are TRBV5-1 and TRBJ1-1; the match to TRBD1 covers 9 bases. The J segment lost 7 bases and the V segment lost 3 bases, leaving 10 bases of the junction unmatched. The CDR3 sequence is 15 residues long. Germline values: CDR1 SGHRS, CDR2 YFSETQ. This CDR3 reads CASSSTDRGNGEAFF. CDR3 in DNA: TGCGCCAGCAGCTCGACGGACAGGGGCAACGGTGAAGCTTTCTTT.

The CDR3 is CASTLSRDSNTDTQYF. The CDR3 DNA reads TGCGCCAGCACCCTGAGCCGGGACAGCAACACAGATACGCAGTATTTT. The chain joins TRBV5-1 to TRBJ2-3; 7 bases agree with TRBD1. J lost 2 bases, V lost 6 bases, and 12 bases had no gene match. The CDR3 runs 16 residues. Per germline, CDR1 SGHRS and CDR2 YFSETQ.

A single count supports this clone. The chain carries TRBV7-9 and TRBJ2-5; TRBD1 is a possible D gene (5 bases). The CDR3 has 15 residues. V dropped 6 bases and J dropped 2 bases, with 16 bases sitting between them. Germline-derived CDR1 and CDR2 are SEHNR and FQNEAQ (reference sequence). The CDR3 DNA follows: TGTGCCAGCAGTTCAATCAAGACAGTACAAGAGACCCAGTACTTC. Translation: CASSSIKTVQETQYF. The full variable domain, rest sourced from reference TRBV7-9 and TRBJ2-5, is DTGVSQNPRHKITKRGQNVTFRCDPISEHNRLYWYRQTLGQGPEFLTYFQNEAQLEKSRLLSDRFSAERPKGSFSTLEIQRTEQGDSAMYLCASSSIKTVQETQYFGPGTRLLVL.

The rearrangement links TRBV2 to TRBJ1-1; D ambiguous. V was clipped by 3 bases and J by 2 bases, with 7 bases between them. CDR3 length: 13 amino acids. CDR1 SNHLY and CDR2 FYNNEI come from the germline V gene. CDR3 nucleotide sequence: TGTGCCAGCAGTGAGAACACCAACACTGAAGCTTTCTTT. Amino acid sequence: CASSENTNTEAFF.

The rearrangement uses TRBV27 and TRBJ2-7; 8 nucleotides agree with TRBD2. Germline loops: CDR1 MNHEY, CDR2 SMNVEV (reference sequence). The CDR3 sequence is 15 residues long. J lost 2 bases, V lost 7 bases, and 10 bases had no gene match. The CDR3 coding sequence is TGTGCCAGCACCCGTTTATCGGGGGGGGCCTACGAGCAGTACTTC. Amino acid sequence: CASTRLSGGAYEQYF.

The chain is built from TRBV6-5 and TRBJ2-7; tentatively, D is TRBD1 (6 bases). Germline V lookup: CDR1 MNHEY, CDR2 SVGAGI. Trimming stripped 7 bases from V and 0 bases from J, with 13 bases between. The CDR3 loop spans 14 amino acids. The CDR3 loop is CASMARGYSYEQYF. DNA for the CDR3: TGTGCCAGCATGGCCAGGGGTTACTCCTACGAGCAGTACTTC.

This chain connects TRBV29-1 to TRBJ2-1; 12 positions match TRBD1. Germline trimming cut 6 bases from V and 16 bases from J; bases unmatched to any gene: 16. This CDR3 has 14 amino acids. Germline lookup yields CDR1 SQVTM and CDR2 ANQGSEA. In nucleotides, the CDR3 is TGCAGCGTCCTCGACCGGGACAGGGGGCGCGGGGCCTTCTTC. Translated, it gives CSVLDRDRGRGAFF.